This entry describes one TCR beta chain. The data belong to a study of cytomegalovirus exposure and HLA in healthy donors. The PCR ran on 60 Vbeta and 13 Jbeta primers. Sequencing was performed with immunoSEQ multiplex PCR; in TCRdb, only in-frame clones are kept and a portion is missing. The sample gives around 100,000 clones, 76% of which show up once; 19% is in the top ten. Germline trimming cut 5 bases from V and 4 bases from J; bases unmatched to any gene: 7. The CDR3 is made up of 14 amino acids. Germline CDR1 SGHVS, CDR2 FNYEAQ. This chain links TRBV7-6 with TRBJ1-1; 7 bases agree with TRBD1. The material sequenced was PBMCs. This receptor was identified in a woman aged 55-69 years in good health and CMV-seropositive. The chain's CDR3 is CASSQGTASTEAFF. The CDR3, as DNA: TGTGCCAGCAGCCAAGGGACAGCGAGCACTGAAGCTTTCTTT.